The TCR beta chain described here comes from a study of blood T cells in healthy people across ages (dated by TCRdb to between 2015 and 2016). Study-wide context: Template switching captured roughly one uniquely barcoded TCR beta cDNA molecule per two T cells in model experiments. The study measured age-related changes in TCR beta repertoire diversity using deep sequencing normalized with unique cDNA molecular identifiers. Donors were grouped into four age groups: young (average 16 years), middle-aged (about 40), aged (around 60) and long-lived (around 80). The study analyzed two additional independent replicas of 1 million unique cDNA reads from the same blood draw for two donors, one aged 18 to 29 and one aged 80 or older. Broader findings and caveats from the paper: Estimates of total diversity based on one million sequenced T cells were regarded as lower bounds and as underestimates. Compared with the aged group, more naive CD4+ T cells, fewer expanded clones and increased TCR diversity were shown by the long-lived group, suggesting age selection. Observed TCR beta diversity correlated strongly with the percentage of naive T cells measured by flow cytometry. Donor CMV infection status was unknown, potentially confounding age-related changes in expanded clonotypes. Since profiling was done on bulk unsorted PBMCs, naive and antigen-experienced compartments could not be conclusively compared. As age increased, observed TCR beta diversity per million T cells dropped in a roughly linear way, and a significant reduction was already evident by age 40.

The table lists this clonotype with a few counts. Its specific antigen is unknown. No qualities accompany the bases; no much larger clone lies one base away. Libraries were made using 5' RACE. Instrument used: Illumina HiSeq 2500. The second PCR ran for about 7 to 11 cycles and used a J-beta primer mix along with a sample-barcoded 5' primer. Each TCR beta cDNA molecule received a unique molecular identifier from a template-switch 5' adaptor carrying 12 random nucleotides. Each sample yielded at least 2.5 million CDR3-containing paired-end reads. All of the RNA was converted into first-strand cDNA using the Mint cDNA synthesis kit, with a TRBC-specific oligonucleotide serving as the primer. Following uracil-DNA glycosylase treatment, all cDNA underwent a first 18-cycle PCR with the universal primers M1SS and BC2_uni_R. The paper's data handling went like this. For normalization, 1 million high-quality reads were randomly selected from each sample, with every read carrying a distinct molecular identifier. Instead of being binned into consensus sequences, reads that shared molecular identifiers were thrown out. MiTCR, set to a Q25 quality threshold and the strictest error-elimination algorithm, was used for CDR3 identification, clonotype clustering and error correction. A nonparametric unseen species model with Euler transformation was used to estimate a lower bound on total TCR beta diversity. The raw public data were reprocessed by TCRdb itself: fastp quality trimming at Q25, MiXCR clonotype calling, in-frame beta chains only. CDR3 protein sequences are deduplicated, and each keeps its most common genes and DNA. Here the V and J calls rest on TCRdb's processing, not on the authors' analysis. This sample lists approximately 760,000 distinct CDR3 sequences; more than 20% were detected once. Of the sample, just under 9.5% falls within the top ten clones.

V is reduced by 0 bases and J by 9 bases, leaving a spacing of 12 bases between them. Taken from cysteine to phenylalanine, the CDR3 has 13 residues. Only the CDR3 part of the read is kept: 39 bases, read in frame from the first base. CDR1 SGDLS and CDR2 YYNGEE are derived from the germline V gene. The roughly 37 donors, aged roughly 6 to 95 years, were systemically healthy Caucasian individuals from Russia. Approximately 9.3 milliliters of peripheral blood were collected from each donor into EDTA-treated Vacutainer tubes. Ficoll-Paque density-gradient centrifugation was used to isolate PBMCs, with at least 7 million obtained per sample. Trizol reagent was used to extract total RNA from PBMCs, with at least 5 micrograms per sample. The percentages of naive CD45RAhigh/CD27high T cells were determined by flow cytometry on a PBMC aliquot from every donor. A further study also used this sample, focusing on T cells of mothers and their children. As described in the second report: Nine systemically healthy Caucasian individuals served as donors, namely three mothers together with their six children. cDNA synthesis used all of the extracted RNA, with 1.5 ug of RNA in each 15 ul reaction. In the second PCR, the M1S primer added sample barcodes and 2-4 random nucleotides. Over 8 million TCR beta CDR3 reads were obtained for each mother, and 2.5 million to 3.5 million reads were obtained for each child. Thymic selection similarly shapes TCR recombination output in related and unrelated pairs, with minor effect from inherited differences. Normalized repertoire overlap in related mother-child pairs was always slightly higher than in unrelated mother-child pairs, but the difference was never significant. No persistent microchimeric T cell clones were detected, at a sensitivity of roughly 100 clones per million clonotypes. Deep NGS was used in the study to compare the TCR beta repertoires of mothers and children and to look for features that separate related mother-child pairs from unrelated individuals. The mean age was 40 +/- 4 years for the mothers and around 11 +/- 4 years for the children. After adapters were ligated using NEBNext reagents, the libraries underwent 100+100 nt paired-end sequencing on an Illumina HiSeq 2000. To avoid cross-contamination, the mother libraries and the child libraries were prepared a month apart and sequenced in separate runs. For each donor, between about 450,000 and 2,300,000 distinct TCR beta clonotypes were identified. Naive TCR beta clonotypes were estimated from low-frequency clonotypes matched to each donor's FACS-determined naive share, without sorting.

The sequence joins TRBV9 to TRBJ2-5; the D segment cannot be called with confidence. The sequencing sample was made of blood. This clonotype originated in a boy younger than 18 in good health. The sequenced DNA: TGTGCCAGCAGCGTAGACCGCTCACCCCCCCAGTACTTC. It codes for CASSVDRSPPQYF.